The rows below give T cell receptor beta chains drawn from one sample of a study of post-analysis software for immune sequencing data. TCRdb reprocessed the PCR reads via MiXCR and lists one record per CDR3 protein. This repertoire shows hundreds of thousands of distinct CDR3 sequences, roughly 27% found once; its top ten account for about 0.5%. What was sequenced was blood. Receptors originate from a girl aged 5-17 years with multiple sclerosis. Each CDR3 is given with its conserved first and last residue. D genes are given only for firm matches. The size of a clone is reported for some rows only, either as once, few or many, or as a class for expanded clones.

clone size: NA
J gene: TRBJ2-1
D gene: NA
V gene: TRBV7-2
CDR3 protein: CASSLGRGAEQFF
CDR3 DNA: TGTGCCAGCAGCTTGGGACGAGGGGCGGAGCAGTTCTTC

clone size: many
J gene: TRBJ2-5
D gene: NA
V gene: TRBV20-1
CDR3 protein: CSARAGQETQYF
CDR3 DNA: TGCAGCGCCAGGGCTGGGCAAGAGACCCAGTACTTC

clone size: NA
J gene: TRBJ2-4
D gene: NA
V gene: TRBV28
CDR3 protein: CASIMGSGQGIQYF
CDR3 DNA: TGTGCCAGCATCATGGGGTCTGGGCAGGGCATTCAGTACTTC

clone size: many
J gene: TRBJ2-3
D gene: TRBD1
V gene: TRBV4-3
CDR3 protein: CASSQDNRGLGDTQYF
CDR3 DNA: TGCGCCAGCAGCCAAGATAACAGGGGGCTTGGAGATACGCAGTATTTT

clone size: few
J gene: TRBJ1-6
D gene: NA
V gene: TRBV27
CDR3 protein: CASSLYRVGSPLHF
CDR3 DNA: TGTGCCAGCAGTTTATACAGGGTGGGTTCACCCCTCCACTTT

clone size: few
J gene: TRBJ2-7
D gene: TRBD1
V gene: TRBV6-2/TRBV6-3
CDR3 protein: CASRQGRLETYEQYF
CDR3 DNA: TGTGCCAGCAGACAGGGGCGCTTGGAGACCTACGAGCAGTACTTC

clone size: many
J gene: TRBJ2-5
D gene: NA
V gene: TRBV2
CDR3 protein: CASSGVQETQYF
CDR3 DNA: TGTGCCAGCAGCGGCGTACAAGAGACCCAGTACTTC

clone size: few
J gene: TRBJ1-2
D gene: TRBD1
V gene: TRBV20-1
CDR3 protein: CSGNPGQTNYGYTF
CDR3 DNA: TGCAGTGGCAACCCGGGACAGACTAACTATGGCTACACCTTC

clone size: few
J gene: TRBJ2-7
D gene: NA
V gene: TRBV20-1
CDR3 protein: CSATKDTYEQYF
CDR3 DNA: TGCAGTGCTACCAAGGACACCTACGAGCAGTACTTC

clone size: few
J gene: TRBJ2-5
D gene: NA
V gene: TRBV29-1
CDR3 protein: CSVQRGGAGETQYF
CDR3 DNA: TGCAGCGTCCAAAGAGGGGGGGCAGGAGAGACCCAGTACTTC

clone size: many
J gene: TRBJ1-2
D gene: NA
V gene: TRBV5-1
CDR3 protein: CASSYQDRGGYTF
CDR3 DNA: TGCGCCAGCAGCTACCAGGACAGAGGGGGCTACACCTTC

clone size: NA
J gene: TRBJ2-7
D gene: TRBD2
V gene: TRBV7-2
CDR3 protein: CASSTGLAGGSHEQYF
CDR3 DNA: TGTGCCAGCAGCACCGGACTAGCGGGAGGGTCCCACGAGCAGTACTTC

clone size: NA
J gene: TRBJ2-3
D gene: NA
V gene: TRBV5-1
CDR3 protein: CASRAPGFPTDTQYF
CDR3 DNA: TGCGCCAGCAGAGCACCGGGTTTTCCGACAGATACGCAGTATTTT

clone size: few
J gene: TRBJ1-1
D gene: NA
V gene: TRBV20-1
CDR3 protein: CSARRPADSPRGAFF
CDR3 DNA: TGCAGTGCTAGAAGACCCGCGGACAGCCCCCGTGGAGCTTTCTTT

clone size: NA
J gene: TRBJ2-7
D gene: NA
V gene: TRBV7-9
CDR3 protein: CASSSERRGYNEQYF
CDR3 DNA: TGTGCCAGCAGCTCCGAGCGGAGGGGGTACAATGAGCAGTACTTC

clone size: NA
J gene: TRBJ2-1
D gene: NA
V gene: TRBV6-6
CDR3 protein: CASSSSGQGEQFF
CDR3 DNA: TGTGCCAGCAGTTCCTCAGGGCAGGGAGAGCAGTTCTTC

clone size: NA
J gene: TRBJ2-3
D gene: NA
V gene: TRBV7-2
CDR3 protein: CASSSNRQAGTDTQYF
CDR3 DNA: TGTGCCAGCAGCTCAAACCGCCAGGCGGGTACAGATACGCAGTATTTT

clone size: NA
J gene: TRBJ1-4
D gene: NA
V gene: TRBV20-1
CDR3 protein: CSASPLPTAVEVFF
CDR3 DNA: TGCAGTGCTAGCCCCCTCCCCACAGCCGTTGAGGTGTTTTTT

clone size: few
J gene: TRBJ2-3
D gene: TRBD1
V gene: TRBV27
CDR3 protein: CASLTAGGDHTDTQYF
CDR3 DNA: TGTGCCAGCCTCACCGCAGGGGGAGACCACACAGATACGCAGTATTTT

clone size: few
J gene: TRBJ2-3
D gene: NA
V gene: TRBV29-1
CDR3 protein: CSVERGFGTDTQYF
CDR3 DNA: TGCAGCGTTGAAAGGGGGTTCGGCACAGATACGCAGTATTTT

clone size: NA
J gene: TRBJ2-1
D gene: NA
V gene: TRBV4-1
CDR3 protein: CVSSQQWGLARQFF
CDR3 DNA: TGCGTCAGCAGCCAGCAATGGGGTCTAGCCCGGCAGTTCTTC